The clone carrying this TCR beta chain was seen at least ten times. This sample stems from a study of T cells in Graves' hyperthyroidism and ophthalmopathy. What was amplified from RNA transcripts were TCR beta CDR3 regions. In the first-round RT-PCR of the TCR CDR3, the HTBI primer set was used. MiXCR, applied by TCRdb to the multiplex PCR reads, yields one record per CDR3 protein. This table holds hundreds of thousands of distinct CDR3 sequences, approximately 40% found once. Per germline, CDR1 SQVTM and CDR2 ANQGSEA. Trimming at V came to 6 bases and at J to 4 bases, leaving 4 bases not matched to a gene. CDR3 length: 12 amino acids.

The sequencing sample was made of blood. The chain employs TRBV29-1 and TRBJ2-5; 8 nucleotides line up with TRBD2. The source of this sequence is a man between 18 and 29 years old with Graves' hyperthyroidism. CDR3 sequence reads: CSVLAGGETQYF. The CDR3 DNA reads as TGCAGCGTATTGGCGGGGGGAGAGACCCAGTACTTC.